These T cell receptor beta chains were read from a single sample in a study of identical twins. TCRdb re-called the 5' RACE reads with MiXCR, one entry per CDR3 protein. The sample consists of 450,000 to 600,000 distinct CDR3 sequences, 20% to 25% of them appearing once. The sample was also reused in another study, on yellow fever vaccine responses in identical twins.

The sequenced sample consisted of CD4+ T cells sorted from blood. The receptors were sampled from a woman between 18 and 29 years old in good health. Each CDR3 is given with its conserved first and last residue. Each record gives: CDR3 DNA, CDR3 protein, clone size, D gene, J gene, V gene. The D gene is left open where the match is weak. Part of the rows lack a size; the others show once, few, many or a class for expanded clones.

TGTGCCAGCAGTACCGCGACAGGGAATGGCTACACCTTC	CASSTATGNGYTF	.	TRBD1	TRBJ1-2	TRBV6-1
TGTGCCAGTAGTGTAACGGGAGCCTACGAGCAGTACTTC	CASSVTGAYEQYF	.	.	TRBJ2-7	TRBV19
TGTGCCAGCACTAGCCCCAGTGGGGATGGCTACACCTTC	CASTSPSGDGYTF	.	.	TRBJ1-2	TRBV5-5
TGCGCCAGCAGCCAGAGGGTCGTGACGGAAAGACAAGAGACCCAGTACTTC	CASSQRVVTERQETQYF	.	.	TRBJ2-5	TRBV4-1
TGTGCCAGCAGCTTTGGCGAGACAGCAAACACTGAAGCTTTCTTT	CASSFGETANTEAFF	.	.	TRBJ1-1	TRBV7-3
TGTGCCAGCAGGGCCATGGGACTAGCGGGAGTAAGTGAGCAGTTCTTC	CASRAMGLAGVSEQFF	.	TRBD2	TRBJ2-1	TRBV7-3
TGTGCCAGCAGTCCCCAGGTCACCGGGGAGCTGTTTTTT	CASSPQVTGELFF	few	.	TRBJ2-2	TRBV6-6
TGCGCCAGCAGCTTGGGGGGGGTTTCACCCCTCCACTTT	CASSLGGVSPLHF	few	.	TRBJ1-6	TRBV5-1
TGTGCCAGCAGCGATTCCGTCTTGACAGATACGCAGTATTTT	CASSDSVLTDTQYF	few	.	TRBJ2-3	TRBV9
TGTGCCAGCACCCTTACAGGGGGCGGGCAGGATACGCAGTATTTT	CASTLTGGGQDTQYF	.	TRBD1	TRBJ2-3	TRBV3-1